The 7 T cell receptor beta chains listed next were all sequenced from one sample in a study of response to subunit inactivated influenza vaccine. TCRdb redid the calling of the RT-PCR reads with MiXCR, one entry per CDR3 protein. The table has approximately 570,000 distinct CDR3 sequences, less than 8% seen once; the top ten hold approximately 13%. The sequenced sample was PBMCs from blood, obtained about 23 months after vaccination. The origin of the receptors is a man aged 45-69 years who received an inactivated influenza vaccine.

This clonotype was found a few times. The gene calls are TRBV24-1 and TRBJ2-5, with 9 bases that match TRBD1. The CDR3 is 15 residues long. V shed 3 bases, J shed 3 bases, and the junction held 4 bases outside the gene matches. Germline V gene sequence: CDR1 KGHDR, CDR2 SFDVKD. For the CDR3, the DNA is TGTGCCACCAGTGATCAGGGACAGGGTAAAGAGACCCAGTACTTC. Protein: CATSDQGQGKETQYF.

The chain has TRBV3-1 and TRBJ1-4, with D perhaps matching TRBD1 (5 bases). The CDR3 consists of 14 residues. Trimming pared 1 base from V and 10 bases from J, leaving 13 bases between. Germline CDR1 LGHDT, CDR2 YNNKEL (reference sequence). In DNA form, the CDR3 reads TGTGCCAGCAGCCAAGGCCGGGACGTCGGAAAACTGTTTTTT. Translating gives CASSQGRDVGKLFF.

This clonotype turned up a few times. The chain uses TRBV6-2 or TRBV6-3 and TRBJ2-7, with TRBD1 matching 10 bases. The V segment lost 2 bases and the J segment 5 bases; nucleotides outside the gene matches: 6. The CDR3 has 15 residues. Germline CDR1 is MNHEY and CDR2 is SVGEGT. CDR3 in DNA: TGTGCCAGCAGTTACACGGGACAGGGGTTCCACGAGCAGTACTTC. Encoded protein: CASSYTGQGFHEQYF.

This clonotype was found many times. The chain employs TRBV9 and TRBJ2-3, with a possible D match to TRBD1 (6 bases). Germline lookup yields CDR1 SGDLS and CDR2 YYNGEE. This CDR3 region has 12 residues. Trimming pared 6 bases from V and 1 base from J, leaving 6 bases between. The CDR3 here is CASKGGTDTQYF. CDR3 coding DNA: TGTGCCAGCAAGGGGGGCACAGATACGCAGTATTTT.

This clonotype was detected ten times or more. This chain uses TRBV12-3 or TRBV12-4 with TRBJ1-1; D is perhaps TRBD1 (5 bases). CDR3 size: 14 residues. Trimming left V 6 bases short and J 7 bases short, with 18 bases between. In DNA, the CDR3 is TGTGCCAGCAGGACCCGTGCAGGGTCGGGTGAAGCTTTCTTT. Translating it yields CASRTRAGSGEAFF.

This clonotype was observed a few times. The CDR3 reads CAISDIGRSLSYEQYF. CDR3 bases: TGTGCCATCAGTGATATCGGACGGAGTCTCTCCTACGAGCAGTACTTC. The chain employs TRBV10-3 and TRBJ2-7; D ambiguous. V gave up 3 bases and J gave up 0 bases, with 15 bases separating them. Looked up from germline, CDR1 is ENHRY and CDR2 is SYGVKD. The CDR3 extends over 16 amino acids.

There are many counts of this clonotype. The chain joins TRBV4-3 to TRBJ1-3, with D maybe TRBD1 (5 bases). In germline, CDR1 is LGHNA, CDR2 YSLEER. V was clipped by 0 bases and J by 4 bases, with 13 bases between them. The CDR3 length is 16 residues. The CDR3, as DNA: TGCGCCAGCAGCCAAGATTTGGGGGTTCCCGGAAACACCATATATTTT. Its translation is CASSQDLGVPGNTIYF.